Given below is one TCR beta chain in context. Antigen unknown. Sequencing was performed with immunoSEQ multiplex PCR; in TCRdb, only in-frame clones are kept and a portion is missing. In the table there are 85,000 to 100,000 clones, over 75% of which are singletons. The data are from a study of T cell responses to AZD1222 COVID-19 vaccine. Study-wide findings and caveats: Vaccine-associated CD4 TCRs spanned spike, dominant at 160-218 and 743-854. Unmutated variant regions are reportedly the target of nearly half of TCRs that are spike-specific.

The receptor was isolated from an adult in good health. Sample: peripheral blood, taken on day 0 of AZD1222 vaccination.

The CDR3 region is CASSSRAWESYEQYF. The CDR3, as DNA: TGTGCCAGCAGCTCCCGGGCCTGGGAATCCTACGAGCAGTACTTC. The J gene is TRBJ2-7, the V gene TRBV7-9; D unresolved. Looked up from germline, CDR1 is SEHNR and CDR2 is FQNEAQ (reference sequence). V was cut by 4 bases and J by 1 base, with 14 bases left in between. This CDR3 comprises 15 residues.